These 23 T cell receptor beta chains were sequenced from one sample in a study of shared clonotypes between healthy human individuals. Using immunoSEQ multiplex PCR, the repertoire was profiled, and TCRdb retains in-frame clones only, with some absent. The sample has around 430,000 clones; around 79% are singletons. The specimen was PBMCs. These receptors all come from a woman aged 40 to 50 in good health. Some clones in this sample may be carry-over from other donors' samples.

The CDR3 coding sequence is TGTGCCAGCAGCTTGGGAGGACAGAATGAGCAGTTCTTC. This gives the protein CASSLGGQNEQFF. This chain joins TRBV5-4 and TRBJ2-1, with D possibly being TRBD1 (6 bases). The ends were cut back, 0 bases at V and 7 bases at J, with 8 bases in the middle. From germline, CDR1 is SGHNT and CDR2 YYREEE (reference sequence). The CDR3 is 13 residues long.

The chain recombines TRBV7-2 with TRBJ2-3; D remains unclear. The CDR3 sequence is 13 residues long. The V gene lost 5 bases and the J gene lost 2 bases, with 8 bases spanning the gap. Germline loops: CDR1 SGHTA, CDR2 FQGNSA. In DNA form, the CDR3 reads TGTGCCAGCAGCGGGGTCTACACAGATACGCAGTATTTT. It codes for CASSGVYTDTQYF.

In its sample, this clone was seen a few times. The chain links TRBV18 to TRBJ2-7; 9 bases align to TRBD2. CDR3 length: 15 residues. Unmatched junction bases numbered 3, after V lost 2 bases and J lost 1 base. Germline assignment: CDR1 KGHSH and CDR2 LQKENI. This CDR3 reads CASSPSAGGSYEQYF. The CDR3 DNA follows: TGTGCCAGCTCACCATCGGCGGGAGGGTCCTACGAGCAGTACTTC. Full variable domain (outside the CDR3, taken from reference TRBV18 and TRBJ2-7): NAGVMQNPRHLVRRRGQEARLRCSPMKGHSHVYWYRQLPEEGLKFMVYLQKENIIDESGMPKERFSAEFPKEGPSILRIQQVVRGDSAAYFCASSPSAGGSYEQYFGPGTRLTVT.

This chain joins TRBV5-1 and TRBJ2-7; D is unresolved. The CDR3 covers 13 residues. CDR1 and CDR2 from the germline V gene are SGHRS and YFSETQ. With 0 bases removed from V and 5 bases from J, the gap between germline ends came to 9 bases. The CDR3 sequence: CASSLDPGNEQYF. CDR3 DNA: TGCGCCAGCAGCTTGGACCCTGGCAACGAGCAGTACTTC.

The rearrangement links TRBV5-1 to TRBJ1-1, with D possibly TRBD1 on 5 matching bases. This CDR3 is built from 15 residues. Trimming removed 1 base from V and 5 bases from J, with 15 bases in between. CDR1 and CDR2 (germline): SGHRS, YFSETQ. The CDR3, as DNA: TGCGCCAGCAGCTTGAATCAGGGTTTCGGTACTGAAGCTTTCTTT. Amino acid sequence: CASSLNQGFGTEAFF. Based on the CDR3 plus reference TRBV5-1 and TRBJ1-1, the full variable domain is KAGVTQTPRYLIKTRGQQVTLSCSPISGHRSVSWYQQTPGQGLQFLFEYFSETQRNKGNFPGRFSGRQFSNSRSEMNVSTLELGDSALYLCASSLNQGFGTEAFFGQGTRLTVV.

The rearrangement uses TRBV5-1 and TRBJ2-7; 10 nucleotides agree with TRBD1. The CDR3 extends over 14 amino acids. J lost 3 bases, V lost 4 bases, and 4 bases had no gene match. Germline V lookup: CDR1 SGHRS, CDR2 YFSETQ. CDR3 in amino acids: CASSAGQGNYEQYF. CDR3 sequence (DNA): TGCGCCAGCAGCGCGGGACAGGGGAACTACGAGCAGTACTTC. The full variable domain, completed using reference TRBV5-1 and TRBJ2-7, is KAGVTQTPRYLIKTRGQQVTLSCSPISGHRSVSWYQQTPGQGLQFLFEYFSETQRNKGNFPGRFSGRQFSNSRSEMNVSTLELGDSALYLCASSAGQGNYEQYFGPGTRLTVT.

This clone was seen a single time. CDR3 DNA: TGTGCCAGTAGTATCCCCACAAGGGTTTCAGATACGCAGTATTTT. Protein sequence: CASSIPTRVSDTQYF. The chain employs TRBV19 and TRBJ2-3; D not resolved. Germline V CDR1 and CDR2: LNHDA, SQIVND (reference sequence). CDR3 length equals 15 residues. V was cut by 3 bases and J by 4 bases, with 14 bases left in between.

The V gene is TRBV18, the J gene TRBJ1-2; D gene ambiguous. Germline V gene lookup returns CDR1 KGHSH and CDR2 LQKENI. The length of the CDR3 is 14 residues. V was pared by 0 bases and J by 0 bases, with 5 bases between. CDR3 nucleotide sequence: TGTGCCAGCTCACCACCGCTGTCTAACTATGGCTACACCTTC. This encodes CASSPPLSNYGYTF.

The CDR3 reads CASSIPGGANEKLFF. The DNA of the CDR3 is TGTGCCAGTAGTATCCCAGGGGGTGCTAATGAAAAACTGTTTTTT. The chain has TRBV19 and TRBJ1-4; 7 bases agree with TRBD1. V was clipped by 3 bases and J by 3 bases; unmatched bases: 4. Germline CDR1 is LNHDA and CDR2 is SQIVND (reference sequence). This CDR3 comprises 15 residues.

The V call is TRBV28, the J call TRBJ1-5; 11 nucleotides match TRBD1. This CDR3 is built from 15 residues. Germline loops: CDR1 MDHEN, CDR2 SYDVKM. After removal of 5 bases from V and 8 bases from J, the junction contained 8 bases not matched to a gene. The DNA for the CDR3 is TGTGCCAGCAGTCCAGGGGACAGGGGGAGGAAGCCCCAGCATTTT. Translating gives CASSPGDRGRKPQHF.

The V gene is TRBV7-8, the J gene TRBJ2-2; D is perhaps TRBD1 (5 bases). The CDR3 is 16 amino acids. V was cut by 5 bases and J by 0 bases, with 13 bases left in between. CDR1 is SGHVS and CDR2 is FQNEAQ in the germline V gene. DNA for the CDR3: TGTGCCAGCAGCGCCAACAGGCGGACGAACACCGGGGAGCTGTTTTTT. It yields the protein CASSANRRTNTGELFF.

The gene calls are TRBV27 and TRBJ2-1, with 8 bases identical to TRBD2. The CDR3 totals 17 residues. The junction had 12 bases not matched to a gene; V was cut back by 4 bases and J by 4 bases. Germline CDR1 reads MNHEY; CDR2 reads SMNVEV (reference sequence). CDR3 region: CASSSRSLAGQYNEQFF. DNA for the CDR3: TGTGCCAGCAGTTCCCGCTCGTTAGCGGGGCAATACAATGAGCAGTTCTTC.

This clone was detected a few times. The V call is TRBV29-1, the J call TRBJ1-4, with D unclear. Germline CDR1 and CDR2: SQVTM and ANQGSEA. V dropped 6 bases and J dropped 7 bases, with 15 bases sitting between them. CDR3 size: 13 residues. This chain's CDR3 is CSVLDWGGEKLFF. DNA for the CDR3: TGCAGCGTCCTGGACTGGGGAGGTGAAAAACTGTTTTTT.

J is TRBJ2-5 and V is TRBV2; maybe TRBD1 (6 bases). With 5 bases removed from V and 2 bases from J, the gap between germline ends came to 24 bases. Germline values: CDR1 SNHLY, CDR2 FYNNEI. The CDR3 totals 18 residues. CDR3: CASSRRQVEILFQETQYF. The CDR3 DNA reads TGTGCCAGCAGTCGTAGACAGGTAGAGATATTATTTCAAGAGACCCAGTACTTC. Full variable domain (rest looked up from reference TRBV2 and TRBJ2-5): EPEVTQTPSHQVTQMGQEVILRCVPISNHLYFYWYRQILGQKVEFLVSFYNNEISEKSEIFDDQFSVERPDGSNFTLKIRSTKLEDSAMYFCASSRRQVEILFQETQYFGPGTRLLVL.

The chain couples TRBV6-4 to TRBJ2-5; D is possibly TRBD1 or TRBD2 (7 bases each). The CDR3 spans 16 residues. Trimming pared 7 bases from V and 5 bases from J, leaving 23 bases between. From germline, CDR1 is MRHNA and CDR2 SNTAGT. CDR3 amino acids: CASTSRGGRGQETQYF. CDR3 coding DNA: TGTGCCAGCACAAGCAGGGGGGGGAGGGGCCAGGAGACCCAGTACTTC.

J is TRBJ2-5 and V is TRBV5-1; D might be TRBD2 (5 bases). This CDR3 has 16 residues. V lost 0 bases to trimming and J lost 5 bases, with 17 bases between them. CDR1 SGHRS and CDR2 YFSETQ come from the germline V gene. CDR3 residues: CASSLGVGGFAETQYF. CDR3 in DNA: TGCGCCAGCAGCTTGGGAGTCGGCGGGTTCGCGGAGACCCAGTACTTC.

The chain is built from TRBV4-3 and TRBJ2-2; D ambiguous. The CDR3 consists of 14 residues. V was clipped by 2 bases and J by 2 bases, with 6 bases between them. Germline loops: CDR1 LGHNA, CDR2 YSLEER. CDR3 loop: CASSQSTNTGELFF. CDR3 sequence (DNA): TGCGCCAGCAGCCAATCGACTAACACCGGGGAGCTGTTTTTT.

The rearrangement joins TRBV6-5 to TRBJ2-3; tentative D call: TRBD1 (5 bases). Trimming removed 2 bases from V and 0 bases from J, with 12 bases in between. There are 16 residues in the CDR3. Germline V lookup: CDR1 MNHEY, CDR2 SVGAGI. CDR3 DNA: TGTGCCAGCAGTTACCTAGGACAAGATAGCACAGATACGCAGTATTTT. As protein: CASSYLGQDSTDTQYF.

The chain is built from TRBV4-3 and TRBJ2-5, with 8 bases that match TRBD2. The closer fit of TRBJ2-7 to the DNA end suggests the J call may be wrong. The CDR3 extends over 16 amino acids. The germline CDR1 and CDR2 sequences are LGHNA and YSLEER. CDR3 loop: CASSQALAGLPYEQYF. In DNA form, the CDR3 reads TGCGCCAGCAGCCAAGCTCTAGCGGGCCTACCCTACGAGCAGTACTTC.

The J gene is TRBJ2-3, the V gene TRBV29-1; tentative D call: TRBD2 (5 bases). Germline V gives CDR1 SQVTM, CDR2 ANQGSEA. Trimming took off 6 bases at V and 0 bases at J, with 10 bases between the two ends. The CDR3 sequence is 13 residues long. In DNA, the CDR3 is TGCAGCGTCGGACTCCTTAGCACAGATACGCAGTATTTT. It is translated as CSVGLLSTDTQYF.

V usage is TRBV5-1 and J usage is TRBJ2-7; TRBD1 matches at 7 bases. CDR3 length equals 13 residues. Germline V CDR1 and CDR2: SGHRS, YFSETQ. V shed 4 bases and J 4 bases; nucleotides not matched to a gene: 5. CDR3 sequence (DNA): TGCGCCAGCAGCGACAGGGTTAGGTACGAGCAGTACTTC. This sequence encodes CASSDRVRYEQYF.

This clone was detected ten times or more. CDR3 residues: CASSKKAGAGDTQYF. CDR3 coding DNA: TGTGCCAGCAGCAAAAAAGCGGGGGCCGGAGATACGCAGTATTTT. J is TRBJ2-3 and V is TRBV6-4; the match to TRBD2 covers 8 bases. Germline CDR1 and CDR2: MRHNA and SNTAGT. The V gene end was trimmed by 6 bases and the J gene end by 5 bases; junction bases not matched to a gene: 10. The CDR3 consists of 15 residues.

V gene TRBV27 combines with J gene TRBJ2-7; 9 nucleotides align to TRBD1. The length of the CDR3 is 14 residues. The V segment lost 3 bases and the J segment 5 bases; nucleotides outside the gene matches: 5. The germline gives CDR1 MNHEY, CDR2 SMNVEV (reference sequence). The CDR3 DNA is TGTGCCAGCAGTTTTAACAGGGGGCAAAACGAGCAGTACTTC. Translating it yields CASSFNRGQNEQYF.